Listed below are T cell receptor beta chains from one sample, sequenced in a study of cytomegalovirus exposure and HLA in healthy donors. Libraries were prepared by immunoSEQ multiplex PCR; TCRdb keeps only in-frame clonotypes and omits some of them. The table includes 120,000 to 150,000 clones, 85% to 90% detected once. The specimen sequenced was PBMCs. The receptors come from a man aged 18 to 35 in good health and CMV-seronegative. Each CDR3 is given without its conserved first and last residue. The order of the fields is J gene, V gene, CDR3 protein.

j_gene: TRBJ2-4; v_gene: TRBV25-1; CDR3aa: ASSPLGPNIQY
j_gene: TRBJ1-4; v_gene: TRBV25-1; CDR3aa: ATGLGEKLF
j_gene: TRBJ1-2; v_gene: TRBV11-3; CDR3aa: ASCLRGGPGYT
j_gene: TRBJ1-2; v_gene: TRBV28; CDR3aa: ASSLMPTEGYT
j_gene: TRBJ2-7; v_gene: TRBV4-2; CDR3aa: ASSQHTSGRGYEQY
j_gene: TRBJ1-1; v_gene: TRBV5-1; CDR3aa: ASSLWGRGDTEAF
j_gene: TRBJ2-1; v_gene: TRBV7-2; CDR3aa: ASSLGGNAGVNEQF
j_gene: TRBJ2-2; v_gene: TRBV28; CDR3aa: ASSPSRVSGELF
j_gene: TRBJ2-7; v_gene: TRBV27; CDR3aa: ASSLSSTAGFSYEQY
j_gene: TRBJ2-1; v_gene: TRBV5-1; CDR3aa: ASSLVAGEQF
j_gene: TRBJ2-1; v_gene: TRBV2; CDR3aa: ASASEQF
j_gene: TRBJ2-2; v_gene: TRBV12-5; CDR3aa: ASGPSLAYTGELF
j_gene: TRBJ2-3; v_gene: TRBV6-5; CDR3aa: ASSRAGSTDTQY
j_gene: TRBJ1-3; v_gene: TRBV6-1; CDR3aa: AILQGGGNTIY
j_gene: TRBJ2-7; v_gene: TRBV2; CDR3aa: ASVRDRGYEQY
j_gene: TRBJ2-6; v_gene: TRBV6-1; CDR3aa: ASSVGGSGANVLT